This entry lists 27 T cell receptor beta chains sequenced from one sample in a study of human T cells and chemical hapten exposure. The time point is: pre-sensitization, week 0. Treatment meaning: therapeutic diphenylcyclopropenone sensitization with weekly scalp DPC. One entry per CDR3 protein, called by TCRdb with MiXCR from the RACE reads. The sample gives over 300,000 distinct CDR3 sequences, around 5.5% of which show up once; approximately 2.4% is in the top ten. The material was whole blood, obtained in connection with sensitization to the hapten diphenylcyclopropenone (DPC). These receptors were collected from a woman in her forties or fifties with alopecia areata. Some clones in this sample may be carry-over from other donors' samples.

This clonotype showed up many times. V gene TRBV6-5 combines with J gene TRBJ1-1, with D possibly being TRBD1 (5 bases). CDR1 and CDR2 (germline): MNHEY, SVGAGI. Trimming removed 0 bases from V and 5 bases from J, with 13 bases in between. CDR3 length equals 15 residues. CDR3 region: CASSYSTSSGTEAFF. DNA for the CDR3: TGTGCCAGCAGTTACTCGACCTCGTCAGGGACTGAAGCTTTCTTT.

This clonotype was seen repeatedly, ten times or more. The V and J genes are TRBV7-2 and TRBJ2-5, with a possible D match to TRBD2 (6 bases). V dropped 4 bases and J dropped 1 base, with 13 bases sitting between them. Per the germline V gene, CDR1 is SGHTA and CDR2 is FQGNSA. The CDR3 runs 15 residues. Here the CDR3 reads CASSSRLASQETQYF. As DNA, the CDR3 is TGTGCCAGCAGCTCCCGTCTAGCGTCCCAAGAGACCCAGTACTTC. The full variable domain, completed using reference TRBV7-2 and TRBJ2-5, is GAGVSQSPSNKVTEKGKDVELRCDPISGHTALYWYRQSLGQGLEFLIYFQGNSAPDKSGLPSDRFSAERTGGSVSTLTIQRTQQEDSAVYLCASSSRLASQETQYFGPGTRLLVL.

The sample holds many counts of this clonotype. This chain joins TRBV10-3 and TRBJ1-2; D ambiguous. V was trimmed by 3 bases and J by 8 bases, leaving 10 bases between them. Germline-derived CDR1 and CDR2 are ENHRY and SYGVKD. This CDR3 region has 12 residues. CDR3 DNA: TGTGCCATCAGTGAACCCTCTGGCGGCTACACCTTC. This translates into CAISEPSGGYTF.

This clonotype was seen repeatedly, ten times or more. The chain couples TRBV7-9 to TRBJ2-7; the match to TRBD1 covers 9 bases. This CDR3 comprises 15 residues. CDR1 is SEHNR and CDR2 is FQNEAQ in the germline V gene (reference sequence). V trimming: 2 bases; J trimming: 2 bases; junction bases outside the gene matches: 4. The CDR3 DNA reads TGTGCCAGCAGCTTACCTGGGACAGGGACCTACGAGCAGTACTTC. This gives the protein CASSLPGTGTYEQYF.

This clonotype came up many times. The chain links TRBV9 to TRBJ2-3, with D perhaps given as TRBD1 or TRBD2 (6 bases each). V was pared by 6 bases and J by 6 bases, with 20 bases between. This CDR3 contains 15 residues. Looked up from germline, CDR1 is SGDLS and CDR2 is YYNGEE. CDR3 sequence: CASTAWGALGDTQYF. CDR3 nucleotide sequence: TGTGCCAGCACCGCTTGGGGGGCCCTCGGCGATACGCAGTATTTT. The full variable domain, completed using reference TRBV9 and TRBJ2-3, is DSGVTQTPKHLITATGQRVTLRCSPRSGDLSVYWYQQSLDQGLQFLIQYYNGEERAKGNILERFSAQQFPDLHSELNLSSLELGDSALYFCASTAWGALGDTQYFGPGTRLTVL.

Points on this clonotype: This may stem from a read error, because a much larger clone lies one nucleotide away. The chain uses TRBV7-9 and TRBJ2-3, with unresolved D. Germline V gene data show CDR1 as SEHNR and CDR2 as FQNEAQ (reference sequence). V shed 5 bases and J shed 2 bases, with 5 bases lying between them. The CDR3 is 12 residues long. The CDR3 loop reads CASSQHTDTQYF. In nucleotides, the CDR3 is TGTGCCAGCAGCCAACACACAGATACGCAGTATTTT.

This clonotype was seen at least ten times. This chain joins TRBV9 and TRBJ2-1; unclear D gene. The V end was cut by 3 bases, the J end by 8 bases, with 12 bases between. The length of the CDR3 is 13 residues. The germline CDR1 and CDR2 sequences are SGDLS and YYNGEE. CDR3 DNA sequence: TGTGCCAGCAGCGCCAGTAGTGACTATGAGCAGTTCTTC. Its translation is CASSASSDYEQFF.

This clonotype was detected only once. Given a much more abundant clone one base away, this may be a read error. V usage is TRBV5-1 and J usage is TRBJ1-1; 10 bases fit TRBD1. CDR1 is SGHRS, CDR2 YFSETQ, per germline. The CDR3 loop spans 14 amino acids. The CDR3 coding sequence is TGCACCAGCAGCTACGGACAGGGGGTCCCTGAAGCTTTCTTT. Translation: CTSSYGQGVPEAFF.

The gene calls are TRBV11-2 and TRBJ1-1; the D is unclear. Germline V gives CDR1 SGHAT, CDR2 FQNNGV. This CDR3 comprises 12 residues. V was shortened by 4 bases and J by 8 bases, with 11 bases between the two germline ends. CDR3: CASSSDEVEAFF. CDR3 coding DNA: TGTGCCAGCAGCTCCGACGAGGTGGAAGCTTTCTTT.

This clonotype appeared a few times. The chain joins TRBV6-2 or TRBV6-3 to TRBJ2-7, with TRBD2 identical over 7 bases. From germline, CDR1 is MNHEY and CDR2 SVGEGT. This CDR3 is 19 amino acids long. The V and J ends lost 6 bases and 0 bases, in that order; junction bases with no gene match: 20. The CDR3 region is CASSQDGPRTRAGSYEQYF. Written as DNA, the CDR3 is TGTGCCAGCAGCCAGGACGGGCCCCGGACTAGAGCCGGCTCCTACGAGCAGTACTTC.

Only a few counts were recorded for this clonotype. The chain couples TRBV4-1 to TRBJ1-5; 11 positions match TRBD1. V lost 3 bases, J lost 3 bases, and 7 bases stayed unmatched. The germline gives CDR1 MGHRA, CDR2 YSYEKL. CDR3 length: 17 amino acids. The CDR3 bases are TGCGCCAGCAGCCAGCCGGGACAGGGGGGACACAATCAGCCCCAGCATTTT. Translation gives CASSQPGQGGHNQPQHF.

At least ten counts were recorded for this clonotype. This chain uses TRBV6-2 or TRBV6-3 with TRBJ1-2; D is possibly TRBD1 (5 bases). V dropped 8 bases and J dropped 0 bases, with 10 bases sitting between them. There are 13 residues in the CDR3. Germline loops: CDR1 MNHEY, CDR2 SVGEGT. This chain's CDR3 is CASRGTANYGYTF. In DNA, the CDR3 is TGTGCCAGCCGTGGGACGGCTAACTATGGCTACACCTTC.

In DNA form, the CDR3 reads TGCGCCAGCAGCCAAGGGCCGGGGCCCGATGGCTACACCTTC. Translated: CASSQGPGPDGYTF. V usage is TRBV4-3 and J usage is TRBJ1-2, with D possibly matching TRBD1 (5 bases). This CDR3 comprises 14 residues. Germline-derived CDR1 and CDR2 are LGHNA and YSLEER. V was clipped by 1 base and J by 6 bases, with 12 bases between them.

In its sample, this clonotype was seen a few times. The chain has TRBV27 and TRBJ2-3; D might be TRBD2 (6 bases). The CDR3 totals 16 residues. From germline, CDR1 is MNHEY and CDR2 SMNVEV (reference sequence). The V end lost 3 bases, the J end lost 4 bases, and 17 bases lay between the germline ends. The CDR3 region has the DNA TGTGCCAGCAGTTTCCTCCAATTTGGGGGGTCAGATACGCAGTATTTT. As protein: CASSFLQFGGSDTQYF.

There are many counts of this clonotype. The gene calls are TRBV28 and TRBJ2-2, with D possibly matching TRBD1 (6 bases). From germline, CDR1 is MDHEN and CDR2 SYDVKM. The V end was cut by 5 bases, the J end by 6 bases, with 13 bases between. This CDR3 contains 14 residues. CDR3 sequence reads: CASSDRSLPGELFF. Written as DNA, the CDR3 is TGTGCCAGCAGTGACAGGTCTCTTCCCGGGGAGCTGTTTTTT.

The genes are TRBV3-1 and TRBJ2-5; D is ambiguous. The V end lost 3 bases, the J end lost 3 bases, and 5 bases lay between the germline ends. The CDR3 is made up of 12 amino acids. The germline V gene has CDR1 LGHDT and CDR2 YNNKEL (reference sequence). DNA of the CDR3: TGTGCCAGCAGCCATCCCGAAGAGACCCAGTACTTC. Translated, it gives CASSHPEETQYF.

This clonotype has at least ten counts. The chain links TRBV7-8 to TRBJ2-3, with TRBD2 identical over 7 bases. CDR3 size: 15 residues. V dropped 2 bases and J dropped 4; count of bases not matched to a gene: 6. Germline V lookup: CDR1 SGHVS, CDR2 FQNEAQ. CDR3 nucleotide sequence: TGTGCCAGCAGCTTATGGGCGGGGGACGCAGATACGCAGTATTTT. This gives the protein CASSLWAGDADTQYF.

This clonotype was counted many times. The rearrangement joins TRBV2 to TRBJ2-1; D gene uncertain. Per the germline V gene, CDR1 is SNHLY and CDR2 is FYNNEI. The length of the CDR3 is 16 residues. V shed 2 bases and J shed 0 bases, with 11 bases lying between them. CDR3 DNA: TGTGCCAGCAGTGAAATAGGTGTTAGCTCCTACAATGAGCAGTTCTTC. Translating gives CASSEIGVSSYNEQFF.

This clonotype was found a few times. The chain has TRBV4-2 and TRBJ1-2; unclear D gene. The CDR3 loop spans 13 amino acids. V lost 4 bases and J 6 bases, leaving 12 bases between the germline ends. Per the germline V gene, CDR1 is LGHNA and CDR2 is YNFKEQ. The CDR3 DNA sequence: TGTGCCAGCAGCCCTACCGAGGGCCATGGCTACACCTTC. It translates to CASSPTEGHGYTF.

Ten or more counts support this clonotype. V usage is TRBV7-2 and J usage is TRBJ1-1, with no clear D. Per germline, CDR1 SGHTA and CDR2 FQGNSA. Trimming shortened V by 5 bases and J by 5 bases, and 9 bases separated the two germline ends. This CDR3 has 12 amino acids. The DNA of the CDR3 is TGTGCCAGCAGCGCCGGTCTGACTGAAGCTTTCTTT. This codes for CASSAGLTEAFF. The whole variable domain, filled in from reference TRBV7-2 and TRBJ1-1, reads GAGVSQSPSNKVTEKGKDVELRCDPISGHTALYWYRQSLGQGLEFLIYFQGNSAPDKSGLPSDRFSAERTGGSVSTLTIQRTQQEDSAVYLCASSAGLTEAFFGQGTRLTVV.

This clonotype was detected only a few times. J is TRBJ2-2 and V is TRBV9; 8 bases line up with TRBD1. This CDR3 has 15 amino acids. Trimming removed 3 bases from V and 7 bases from J; junction bases left unmatched: 8. Germline V gene sequence: CDR1 SGDLS, CDR2 YYNGEE. CDR3 loop: CASSDTGGEGGELFF. The CDR3 DNA is TGTGCCAGCAGCGACACAGGGGGAGAAGGCGGGGAGCTGTTTTTT.

This clonotype was seen at least ten times. V gene TRBV28 combines with J gene TRBJ2-3; 10 bases align to TRBD2. This CDR3 has 16 amino acids. The trim removed 4 bases at V and 3 bases at J, leaving 7 bases unmatched. The germline gives CDR1 MDHEN, CDR2 SYDVKM. Written as DNA, the CDR3 is TGTGCCAGCAGTTCCTCCGAACTAGCGGGGACAGATACGCAGTATTTT. Translation: CASSSSELAGTDTQYF.

Regarding this clonotype: Given a much more abundant clone one base away, this may be a read error. The rearrangement uses TRBV28 and TRBJ2-1, with 7 nucleotides matching TRBD2. The junction had 9 bases not matched to a gene; V was cut back by 4 bases and J by 6 bases. CDR3 length equals 15 residues. CDR1 and CDR2 (germline): MDHEN, SYDVKM. The CDR3 nucleotides read TGTGCCAGCAGTTACGGGCGGGAGAAGGGCAATGAGCAGTTCTTC. The encoded protein is CASSYGREKGNEQFF.

The chain carries TRBV4-1 and TRBJ1-2, with a tentative D call TRBD1 (5 bases). The CDR3 spans 15 residues. V was pared by 3 bases and J by 4 bases, with 15 bases between. The germline gives CDR1 MGHRA, CDR2 YSYEKL. CDR3 sequence (DNA): TGCGCCAGCAGCCATCCCGTCGTGGGGGTCTATGGCTACACCTTC. As protein: CASSHPVVGVYGYTF.

The table lists this clonotype with many counts. The chain uses TRBV12-3 or TRBV12-4 and TRBJ1-4, with a weak D call TRBD1 (5 bases). Trimming cost V 6 bases and J 10 bases, with 18 bases left between them. The CDR3 extends over 14 amino acids. The CDR3 bases are TGTGCCAGCAGCCCTGACAGCTTAGGAGGAAAACTGTTTTTT. Protein sequence: CASSPDSLGGKLFF.

Ten or more counts support this clonotype. V usage is TRBV6-6 and J usage is TRBJ1-2; D unclear. CDR3 length: 13 residues. CDR1 is MNHNY, CDR2 SVGAGI, per germline (reference sequence). V was pared by 2 bases and J by 2 bases, with 6 bases between. The CDR3 sequence: CASSYGENYGYTF. The CDR3 nucleotides are TGTGCCAGCAGTTACGGAGAAAACTATGGCTACACCTTC.

This clonotype was detected ten times or more. The gene calls are TRBV9 and TRBJ2-7, with D maybe TRBD2 (5 bases). The CDR3 totals 15 residues. Germline V gene sequence: CDR1 SGDLS, CDR2 YYNGEE. Trimming took off 2 bases at V and 2 bases at J, with 14 bases between the two ends. The CDR3 spells CASSVSWGATYEQYF. The DNA of the CDR3 is TGTGCCAGCAGCGTTTCTTGGGGAGCAACCTACGAGCAGTACTTC.